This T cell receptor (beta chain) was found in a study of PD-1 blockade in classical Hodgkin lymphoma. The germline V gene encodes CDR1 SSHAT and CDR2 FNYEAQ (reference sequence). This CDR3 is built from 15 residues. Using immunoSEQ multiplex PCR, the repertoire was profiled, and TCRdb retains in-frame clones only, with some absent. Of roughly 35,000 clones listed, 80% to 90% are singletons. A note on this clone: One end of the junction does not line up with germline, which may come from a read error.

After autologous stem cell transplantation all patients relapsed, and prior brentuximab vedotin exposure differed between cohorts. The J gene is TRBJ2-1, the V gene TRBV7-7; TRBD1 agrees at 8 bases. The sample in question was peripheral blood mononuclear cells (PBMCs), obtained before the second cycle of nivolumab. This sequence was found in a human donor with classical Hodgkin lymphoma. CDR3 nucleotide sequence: TGTGCTAGCAGCCCGGGACGGCAGGGGGCCAATGAGCAGTTCTTC. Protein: CASSPGRQGANEQFF.